This paragraph covers one TCR beta chain sequence. The data derive from a study of technical replicates of blood from several donors. V lost 6 bases to trimming and J lost 9 bases, with 18 bases between them. CDR1 is MNHEY, CDR2 SVGAGI, per germline. The CDR3 has 14 amino acids. TCRdb's copy holds only in-frame clones and misses some; the assay was immunoSEQ multiplex PCR. This table holds almost 70,000 clones, approximately 89% found once. This TCR was sampled from a human donor in good health. Some clones in this sample may be carry-over from other donors' samples. Sequencing used PBMCs. This chain uses TRBV6-5 with TRBJ2-1, with a possible D match to TRBD1 (5 bases). The CDR3 DNA reads as TGTGCCAGCAGGGCCCAGGCAGGGATAGGTGAGCAGTTCTTC. Its protein is CASRAQAGIGEQFF.